The clone carrying this TCR beta chain was recorded a few times. Germline-derived CDR1 and CDR2 are SGHAT and FQNNGV. Unmatched junction bases numbered 4, after V lost 5 bases and J lost 2 bases. The CDR3 covers 15 residues. This sample is part of a study of beta chain features in type 1 diabetes. On the study more broadly: Healthy donors and patients had similar age, gender and cell yields.

The sequenced template was cDNA made from the entire isolated RNA. Assay used: immunoSEQ multiplex PCR; TCRdb lists only in-frame clones, some missing. The sample shows about 320,000 clones, 11% to 15% of them seen only once. The sequence came from a man younger than 45 in good health. The V and J genes are TRBV11-2 and TRBJ2-7, with 12 bases fitting TRBD2. What was sequenced was central memory CD4+ T cells from blood. The DNA for the CDR3 is TGTGCCAGCAGCCCGACTAGCGGGGGACCCTACGAGCAGTACTTC. It is translated as CASSPTSGGPYEQYF.